Reported below is one T cell receptor beta chain. Its antigen is not known. Using about 190 ng DNA, about 30,000 T cell genomes, the sorted-subset replicate PCRs were run. The method was immunoSEQ multiplex PCR; TCRdb's version includes in-frame clones alone and lacks a portion of them. In the table there are 300,000 to 350,000 clones, around four fifths of which are singletons. The CDR3 totals 12 residues. The V gene lost 3 bases and the J gene lost 5 bases, with 4 bases spanning the gap. Germline-derived CDR1 and CDR2 are KGHSH and LQKENI. This sample stems from a study of shared clonotypes between healthy human individuals. Study information: Serving as donors were a couple of women and three men, whose ages spanned 18 to 49. Study results and caveats: Sorted-subset sequencing was shown by rarefaction to be incomplete despite large depth. How much donors shared clonotypes was expected to be affected by sequencing depth.

The chain has TRBV18 and TRBJ1-4; D not certain. This sequence originates from a man aged 25-45 years in good health. The sequenced sample consisted of memory CD4+ T cells sorted from blood. As for subset: CD45RA-negative fraction. CDR3 DNA: TGTGCCAGCTCACCGGTCAATGAAAAACTGTTTTTT. Its protein is CASSPVNEKLFF.